One and the same sample provided the 21 T cell receptor beta chains below, sequenced in a study of cytomegalovirus exposure and HLA in healthy donors. The PCR ran on 60 Vbeta and 13 Jbeta primers. The assay was immunoSEQ multiplex PCR, and TCRdb's table has in-frame clones only and misses some. The data hold around 100,000 clones, with around 79% observed a single time. The source material was PBMCs. The receptors originated from a woman between 35 and 50 years old in good health and CMV-seronegative.

In this sample, this clone turned up once. DNA for the CDR3: TGCGCCAGCAGCTTGGGGTTAGTAGACGAGGCCTACGAGCAGTACTTC. It translates to CASSLGLVDEAYEQYF. The chain links TRBV5-1 to TRBJ2-7; D uncertain. Trimming removed 0 bases from V and 2 bases from J, with 15 bases in between. CDR3 length: 16 amino acids. Germline CDR1 SGHRS, CDR2 YFSETQ.

The chain carries TRBV10-3 and TRBJ1-5, with unresolved D. Looked up from germline, CDR1 is ENHRY and CDR2 is SYGVKD. The CDR3 runs to 13 residues. The ends were cut back, 10 bases at V and 3 bases at J, with 13 bases in the middle. In DNA form, the CDR3 reads TGTGCCACCGGGTCGGAGCTCAATCAGCCCCAGCATTTT. Translation gives CATGSELNQPQHF.

This clone was counted only a few times. The chain recombines TRBV15 with TRBJ2-1; D unresolved. Trimming shortened V by 0 bases and J by 3 bases, and 9 bases separated the two germline ends. The length of the CDR3 is 15 residues. From germline, CDR1 is LNHNV and CDR2 YYDKDF (reference sequence). The chain's CDR3 is CATSRDYELYNEQFF. CDR3 nucleotide sequence: TGTGCCACCAGCAGAGATTATGAGCTCTACAATGAGCAGTTCTTC. Filled out from reference TRBV15 and TRBJ2-1, the complete variable domain reads DAMVIQNPRYQVTQFGKPVTLSCSQTLNHNVMYWYQQKSSQAPKLLFHYYDKDFNNEADTPDNFQSRRPNTSFCFLDIRSPGLGDTAMYLCATSRDYELYNEQFFGPGTRLTVL.

This clone was seen more than once but under ten times. This sequence joins TRBV6-5 and TRBJ2-1, with TRBD1 matching over 8 bases. The germline V gene encodes CDR1 MNHEY and CDR2 SVGAGI. The CDR3 is 12 amino acids. Unmatched junction bases numbered 0, after V lost 5 bases and J lost 6 bases. CDR3 in DNA: TGTGCCAGCAGTACAGGGGGCAATGAGCAGTTCTTC. It encodes CASSTGGNEQFF.

This chain connects TRBV30 to TRBJ2-1; 10 nucleotides line up with TRBD2. Trimming took 3 bases from V and 10 from J; bases not matched to a gene: 9. The CDR3 is 14 residues long. CDR1 is GTSNPN, CDR2 SVGIG, per germline (reference sequence). The CDR3 sequence: CAWSPAGGRVEQFF. The CDR3 DNA reads as TGTGCCTGGAGCCCAGCGGGGGGGCGGGTCGAGCAGTTCTTC.

J is TRBJ2-3 and V is TRBV19, with 14 bases that match TRBD2. Germline CDR1 reads LNHDA; CDR2 reads SQIVND (reference sequence). The CDR3 totals 16 residues. Losses at the gene ends were 5 bases for V and 6 bases for J; bases not matched to a gene: 7. CDR3 region: CASSVGTSGSRDTQYF. CDR3 DNA: TGTGCCAGTAGTGTCGGGACTAGCGGGAGCCGGGATACGCAGTATTTT. The entire variable domain, with the rest obtained from reference TRBV19 and TRBJ2-3, is as follows: DGGITQSPKYLFRKEGQNVTLSCEQNLNHDAMYWYRQDPGQGLRLIYYSQIVNDFQKGDIAEGYSVSREKKESFPLTVTSAQKNPTAFYLCASSVGTSGSRDTQYFGPGTRLTVL.

The gene calls are TRBV10-3 and TRBJ1-4; D may be TRBD1 (6 bases). This CDR3 has 14 residues. Germline CDR1 reads ENHRY; CDR2 reads SYGVKD. With 5 bases removed from V and 7 bases from J, the gap between germline ends came to 14 bases. Here the CDR3 DNA reads TGTGCCATCAGTCCGCAGGGGCTAGGTGAAAAACTGTTTTTT. This gives the protein CAISPQGLGEKLFF.

V gene TRBV5-3 combines with J gene TRBJ2-5; 7 bases line up with TRBD2. TRBV5-3 is filed as an ORF, its function uncertain. This CDR3 has 14 amino acids. The V gene end was trimmed by 4 bases and the J gene end by 2 bases; junction bases not matched to a gene: 5. The CDR3 loop reads CARSVERGQETQYF. The CDR3 DNA is TGTGCCAGAAGCGTAGAGCGGGGACAAGAGACCCAGTACTTC.

The V gene is TRBV7-2, the J gene TRBJ2-7; 12 bases match TRBD2. The germline gives CDR1 SGHTA, CDR2 FQGNSA. The CDR3 totals 16 residues. V shed 4 bases, J shed 2 bases, and the junction held 6 bases outside the gene matches. CDR3 residues: CASSSISSGGAYEQYF. The CDR3 coding sequence is TGTGCCAGCAGCTCAATTTCTAGCGGGGGGGCCTACGAGCAGTACTTC.

The chain is built from TRBV14 and TRBJ2-2, with 16 bases lining up with TRBD2. The germline V gene encodes CDR1 SGHDN and CDR2 FVKESK. Germline trimming cut 4 bases from V and 0 bases from J; bases unmatched to any gene: 5. The CDR3 consists of 19 residues. The CDR3 coding sequence is TGTGCCAGCAGCCCAGGGACTAGCGGGAGGGCTACGAACACCGGGGAGCTGTTTTTT. Translating it yields CASSPGTSGRATNTGELFF.

The CDR3 DNA reads as TGTGCCAGCAGTGGGGGGGACAGGGGGCGAGGAGAGACCCAGTACTTC. The encoded protein is CASSGGDRGRGETQYF. V is TRBV2 and J is TRBJ2-5; TRBD1 agrees at 12 bases. V lost 4 bases and J lost 4; bases outside the gene matches: 7. The CDR3 runs to 16 residues. Per germline, CDR1 SNHLY and CDR2 FYNNEI.

V and J are TRBV6-5 and TRBJ1-4; D is unclear. The V end lost 6 bases, the J end lost 8 bases, and 16 bases lay between the germline ends. Germline V lookup: CDR1 MNHEY, CDR2 SVGAGI. The CDR3 has 14 amino acids. The CDR3 loop reads CASRLGLEGEKLFF. The DNA of the CDR3 is TGTGCCAGCAGACTCGGACTGGAAGGAGAAAAACTGTTTTTT.

This clone was seen more than once but under ten times. V usage is TRBV6-6 and J usage is TRBJ2-1, with 9 bases matching TRBD1. Trimming took 7 bases from V and 5 from J; bases not matched to a gene: 9. CDR1 and CDR2 (germline): MNHNY, SVGAGI (reference sequence). CDR3 length: 15 residues. The CDR3: CASTAPDRGNNEQFF. The CDR3 bases are TGTGCCAGCACCGCGCCGGACAGGGGTAACAATGAGCAGTTCTTC.

This clone was counted between two and nine times. The chain uses TRBV6-5 and TRBJ2-1, with 7 nucleotides matching TRBD1. The germline gives CDR1 MNHEY, CDR2 SVGAGI. The CDR3 totals 13 residues. The junction had 3 bases not matched to a gene; V was cut back by 3 bases and J by 7 bases. CDR3 nucleotides: TGTGCCAGCAGTTATGGGACAGATAATGAGCAGTTCTTC. Amino acids: CASSYGTDNEQFF.

This chain joins TRBV28 and TRBJ2-5, with 7 nucleotides matching TRBD1. The J call is uncertain, as TRBJ2-7 better fits the DNA end. Germline V gives CDR1 MDHEN, CDR2 SYDVKM. The CDR3 consists of 14 residues. CDR3 DNA sequence: TGTGCCAGCACCACGACAGGGAAAGCCTACGAGCAGTACTTC. Protein: CASTTTGKAYEQYF.

The chain is built from TRBV7-8 and TRBJ2-3, with TRBD2 matching over 13 bases. Looked up from germline, CDR1 is SGHVS and CDR2 is FQNEAQ. J was trimmed by 2 bases and V by 5 bases; bases with no gene match: 4. The CDR3 consists of 16 residues. As DNA, the CDR3 is TGTGCCAGCAGCCCGGGACTAGCGGGGAACACAGATACGCAGTATTTT. Translating it yields CASSPGLAGNTDTQYF.

The chain has TRBV11-2 and TRBJ2-7, with D maybe TRBD1 (5 bases). V was clipped by 4 bases and J by 6 bases, with 10 bases between them. Looked up from germline, CDR1 is SGHAT and CDR2 is FQNNGV. This CDR3 contains 12 residues. As DNA, the CDR3 is TGTGCCAGCAGCTCATCCAGGGTCGAGCAGTACTTC. Translation gives CASSSSRVEQYF.

The CDR3 sequence is CASSLGASYGYTF. CDR3 bases: TGTGCCAGCAGCTTAGGGGCCTCCTATGGCTACACCTTC. J is TRBJ1-2 and V is TRBV7-9; D gene ambiguous. V was shortened by 1 base and J by 4 bases, with 7 bases between the two germline ends. CDR1 is SEHNR and CDR2 is FQNEAQ in the germline V gene (reference sequence). The CDR3 is made up of 13 amino acids. The whole variable domain, remainder taken from reference TRBV7-9 and TRBJ1-2, is DTGVSQNPRHKITKRGQNVTFRCDPISEHNRLYWYRQTLGQGPEFLTYFQNEAQLEKSRLLSDRFSAERPKGSFSTLEIQRTEQGDSAMYLCASSLGASYGYTFGSGTRLTVV.

This clone was counted once. The chain uses TRBV9 and TRBJ2-5, with TRBD1 as a possible D gene (6 bases). V lost 2 bases and J 1 base, leaving 9 bases between the germline ends. Germline V gives CDR1 SGDLS, CDR2 YYNGEE. The CDR3 length is 14 residues. The CDR3 DNA reads TGTGCCAGCAGCGTCGAACAGGGCCAAGAGACCCAGTACTTC. Translating gives CASSVEQGQETQYF.

To note about this clone: The same CDR3 arises from other DNA sequences in this sample as well. The chain recombines TRBV9 with TRBJ1-2; D is uncertain. V gave up 4 bases and J gave up 5 bases, with 15 bases separating them. Germline V gene sequence: CDR1 SGDLS, CDR2 YYNGEE. The CDR3 has 14 residues. CDR3 residues: CASSPRLGDYGYTF. The CDR3 nucleotides are TGTGCCAGCAGCCCCCGGTTAGGAGATTATGGCTACACCTTC.

This chain uses TRBV6-1 with TRBJ2-2; 9 nucleotides agree with TRBD2. CDR1 is MNHNS, CDR2 SASEGT, per germline. V lost 5 bases and J lost 3; bases outside the gene matches: 4. This CDR3 spans 15 amino acids. The DNA for the CDR3 is TGTGCCAGCAGTAGCCTAGCGGGGTACACCGGGGAGCTGTTTTTT. It specifies CASSSLAGYTGELFF.